The subject of this entry is one T cell receptor (beta chain). As processed by the authors: Researchers report that nucleated cell counts were estimated from reference gene primer amplification. The protocol was immunoSEQ multiplex PCR, while the TCRdb copy is restricted to in-frame clones and leaves out a portion. The V and J calls and clone size were taken over from that table, and D and trimming were inferred from the DNA. The sample holds about 230,000 clones; over 80% are singletons and the top ten take 1.3%. These data belong to a study of blood T cell repertoires in COVID-19. Study in general: Researchers got acute and convalescent COVID-19 samples from the United States, Italy and Spain. PBMCs, B-cell-depleted T cells, or T cells provided the cDNA or gDNA that made up the material.

V was shortened by 4 bases and J by 2 bases, with 9 bases between the two germline ends. Germline V lookup: CDR1 SGHRS, CDR2 YFSETQ. The CDR3 is 13 residues long. Seattle's cohort entered during active infection and was followed longitudinally. This TCR was recovered from a woman in her 30s with COVID-19, enrolled during active disease. Sequenced input: peripheral blood. The chain couples TRBV5-1 to TRBJ1-2; D not certain. The CDR3 loop reads CASSLLLNYGYTF. The CDR3 region has the DNA TGCGCCAGCAGCCTACTACTGAACTATGGCTACACCTTC.